One sample yielded the 20 T cell receptor beta chains listed below, sequenced in a study of Ad26.COV2.S vaccination and SARS-CoV-2 variants. Method: immunoSEQ multiplex PCR; TCRdb's copy keeps in-frame clones and lacks some. The top ten hold around 3.3% of the sample, which has approximately 340,000 clones, roughly 85% seen once. The treatment is: roughly 19 received Ad26.COV2.S at low or high dose, single or two shots; 5 received placebo; per-sample allocation not given. Day 63 following the first vaccine or placebo injection was when the samples were taken. Sequences were derived from peripheral blood, sampled in a trial of Ad26.COV2.S vaccine versus placebo. These receptors were collected from a person between 18 and 59 years old who received the Ad26.COV2.S COVID-19 vaccine or a placebo.

The V and J genes are TRBV12-3 or TRBV12-4 and TRBJ1-2; possibly TRBD1 for D (6 bases). Trimming shortened V by 5 bases and J by 3 bases, and 10 bases separated the two germline ends. The CDR3 totals 13 residues. The CDR3 protein is CASSPYRDYGYTF. The CDR3 coding sequence is TGTGCCAGCAGTCCGTACAGGGACTATGGCTACACCTTC.

J is TRBJ1-3 and V is TRBV27, with D maybe TRBD1 (6 bases). Germline CDR1 MNHEY, CDR2 SMNVEV (reference sequence). V was pared by 7 bases and J by 4 bases, with 14 bases between. CDR3 length: 14 amino acids. The CDR3 DNA follows: TGTGCCAGCAATTACAGGGTCCCGGGAAACACCATATATTTT. Amino acids: CASNYRVPGNTIYF.

CDR3: CASSRGLNEQFF. CDR3 DNA: TGTGCCAGCAGCAGGGGGCTGAATGAGCAGTTCTTC. J is TRBJ2-1 and V is TRBV7-6, with 7 bases that match TRBD1. The V and J ends lost 5 bases and 7 bases, in that order; junction bases with no gene match: 2. Per germline, CDR1 SGHVS and CDR2 FNYEAQ. The CDR3 has 12 residues.

This sequence joins TRBV7-2 and TRBJ2-7, with 8 bases that match TRBD2. The CDR3 loop spans 15 amino acids. The V segment lost 3 bases and the J segment 5 bases; nucleotides outside the gene matches: 9. Germline-derived CDR1 and CDR2 are SGHTA and FQGNSA. As DNA, the CDR3 is TGTGCCAGCAGCTTTGGCGGGGGGCGGTCTAACGAGCAGTACTTC. Translation gives CASSFGGGRSNEQYF. Complete variable domain (other parts from reference TRBV7-2 and TRBJ2-7): GAGVSQSPSNKVTEKGKDVELRCDPISGHTALYWYRQSLGQGLEFLIYFQGNSAPDKSGLPSDRFSAERTGGSVSTLTIQRTQQEDSAVYLCASSFGGGRSNEQYFGPGTRLTVT.

The rearrangement uses TRBV14 and TRBJ1-5; D might be TRBD1 (5 bases). In germline, CDR1 is SGHDN, CDR2 FVKESK. Trimming stripped 5 bases from V and 11 bases from J, with 10 bases between. This CDR3 is 11 amino acids long. The CDR3 region has the DNA TGTGCCAGCAGCAATGGGGGAGCCCAGCATTTT. Translation: CASSNGGAQHF. The whole variable domain, remainder taken from reference TRBV14 and TRBJ1-5, is EAGVTQFPSHSVIEKGQTVTLRCDPISGHDNLYWYRRVMGKEIKFLLHFVKESKQDESGMPNNRFLAERTGGTYSTLKVQPAELEDSGVYFCASSNGGAQHFGDGTRLSIL.

The J gene is TRBJ1-4, the V gene TRBV19, with D possibly matching TRBD1 (6 bases). From germline, CDR1 is LNHDA and CDR2 SQIVND (reference sequence). This CDR3 has 14 residues. Trimming shortened V by 0 bases and J by 6 bases, and 8 bases separated the two germline ends. This CDR3 is CASSIEGAYEKLFF. CDR3 nucleotide sequence: TGTGCCAGTAGTATAGAGGGGGCGTATGAAAAACTGTTTTTT.

The chain joins TRBV11-3 to TRBJ2-1; the match to TRBD2 covers 10 bases. V lost 5 bases and J lost 8; bases outside the gene matches: 12. Germline CDR1 reads SGHNT; CDR2 reads YENEEA. CDR3 size: 16 residues. Here the CDR3 DNA reads TGTGCCAGCAGCACACGAAGCGGGAGGGCCAGGGATGAGCAGTTCTTC. Protein sequence: CASSTRSGRARDEQFF.

V gene TRBV4-3 combines with J gene TRBJ2-6, with D perhaps TRBD1 or TRBD2 (6 bases each). The CDR3 totals 18 residues. Trimming took off 3 bases at V and 0 bases at J, with 15 bases between the two ends. Germline loops: CDR1 LGHNA, CDR2 YSLEER. The DNA for the CDR3 is TGCGCCAGCAGCCAGAGGAGGGGGGAACTCTCTGGGGCCAACGTCCTGACTTTC. This codes for CASSQRRGELSGANVLTF.

The chain combines TRBV5-1 with TRBJ2-3; D is uncertain. CDR3 size: 11 residues. V was trimmed by 1 base and J by 5 bases, leaving 2 bases between them. The germline V gene has CDR1 SGHRS and CDR2 YFSETQ. The chain's CDR3 is CASSLRDTQYF. The DNA of the CDR3 is TGCGCCAGCAGCTTGAGAGATACGCAGTATTTT.

J is TRBJ1-2 and V is TRBV7-8; tentative D call: TRBD1 (5 bases). Germline loops: CDR1 SGHVS, CDR2 FQNEAQ. This CDR3 is 14 amino acids long. Trimming shortened V by 1 base and J by 3 bases, and 9 bases separated the two germline ends. The CDR3 sequence: CASSLGRGHYGYTF. DNA of the CDR3: TGTGCCAGCAGCTTAGGCCGGGGCCACTATGGCTACACCTTC. Variable domain in full (rest from reference TRBV7-8 and TRBJ1-2): GAGVSQSPRYKVAKRGQDVALRCDPISGHVSLFWYQQALGQGPEFLTYFQNEAQLDKSGLPSDRFFAERPEGSVSTLKIQRTQQEDSAVYLCASSLGRGHYGYTFGSGTRLTVV.

This clone occurred once. The J gene is TRBJ1-6, the V gene TRBV6-5, with D unclear. Trimming took off 1 base at V and 6 bases at J, with 7 bases between the two ends. The CDR3 runs 14 residues. Germline V gene data show CDR1 as MNHEY and CDR2 as SVGAGI. The CDR3 coding sequence is TGTGCCAGCAGTTACTTCCGGTTTAATTCACCCCTCCACTTT. Translated, it gives CASSYFRFNSPLHF.

The chain uses TRBV24-1 and TRBJ1-5; tentative D call: TRBD1 (6 bases). Germline values: CDR1 KGHDR, CDR2 SFDVKD. V was clipped by 3 bases and J by 3 bases, with 11 bases between them. There are 15 residues in the CDR3. CDR3 DNA: TGTGCCACCAGTGATGGACAGTTACCCAATCAGCCCCAGCATTTT. As protein: CATSDGQLPNQPQHF.

The chain joins TRBV9 to TRBJ2-3; tentative D call: TRBD2 (5 bases). Per germline, CDR1 SGDLS and CDR2 YYNGEE. This CDR3 is built from 15 residues. V lost 0 bases and J lost 2, with 10 bases in between. CDR3 sequence (DNA): TGTGCCAGCAGCGTAGAACCCGGGGACACAGATACGCAGTATTTT. Translated: CASSVEPGDTDTQYF.

The chain combines TRBV27 with TRBJ2-7; 11 bases match TRBD2. V lost 1 base, J lost 0 bases, and 2 bases stayed unmatched. Per the germline V gene, CDR1 is MNHEY and CDR2 is SMNVEV (reference sequence). This CDR3 region has 16 residues. The CDR3 DNA follows: TGTGCCAGCAGTTTATACGGGACTAGCGGCTCCTACGAGCAGTACTTC. It is translated as CASSLYGTSGSYEQYF.

The rearrangement joins TRBV7-9 to TRBJ2-1; the D call may be TRBD1 or TRBD2 (5 bases each). The CDR3 runs 17 residues. The germline CDR1 and CDR2 sequences are SEHNR and FQNEAQ (reference sequence). V was cut by 3 bases and J by 5 bases, with 20 bases left in between. The CDR3 loop reads CASSFKEGFFGDNEQFF. DNA of the CDR3: TGTGCCAGCAGCTTTAAAGAGGGGTTTTTTGGGGACAATGAGCAGTTCTTC.

In its sample, this clone was seen a few times. This chain uses TRBV27 with TRBJ1-6, with D perhaps TRBD1 (6 bases). V was cut by 5 bases and J by 10 bases, with 12 bases left in between. Germline V gene lookup returns CDR1 MNHEY and CDR2 SMNVEV (reference sequence). The CDR3 is made up of 13 amino acids. The CDR3 is CASSKQGLSPLHF. The CDR3 coding sequence is TGTGCCAGCAGTAAACAGGGATTGTCACCCCTCCACTTT.

V and J are TRBV5-1 and TRBJ2-5, with a weak D call TRBD2 (5 bases). Per the germline V gene, CDR1 is SGHRS and CDR2 is YFSETQ. The CDR3 loop spans 14 amino acids. Trimming took off 0 bases at V and 3 bases at J, with 9 bases between the two ends. This CDR3 is CASSLVPGKETQYF. The CDR3 bases are TGCGCCAGCAGCTTGGTACCGGGGAAAGAGACCCAGTACTTC. The complete variable domain, with remaining parts taken from reference TRBV5-1 and TRBJ2-5, reads KAGVTQTPRYLIKTRGQQVTLSCSPISGHRSVSWYQQTPGQGLQFLFEYFSETQRNKGNFPGRFSGRQFSNSRSEMNVSTLELGDSALYLCASSLVPGKETQYFGPGTRLLVL.

The chain couples TRBV5-6 to TRBJ2-3; 9 nucleotides align to TRBD1. This CDR3 spans 14 amino acids. CDR1 and CDR2 from the germline V gene are SGHDT and YYEEEE. Unmatched junction bases numbered 4, after V lost 3 bases and J lost 5 bases. The CDR3 here is CASSSGQGGDTQYF. CDR3 nucleotides: TGTGCCAGCAGCTCGGGACAGGGCGGAGATACGCAGTATTTT.

The chain recombines TRBV6-1 with TRBJ2-2; 8 bases are shared with TRBD1. The length of the CDR3 is 18 residues. CDR1 and CDR2 from the germline V gene are MNHNS and SASEGT. J gave up 4 bases and V 4 bases, and 14 bases lay outside the gene matches. CDR3 in amino acids: CASSASYWTGRGTGELFF. The CDR3 nucleotides are TGTGCCAGCAGTGCCTCATATTGGACAGGGCGAGGCACCGGGGAGCTGTTTTTT.

J is TRBJ2-5 and V is TRBV18; the match to TRBD1 covers 8 bases. This CDR3 has 15 amino acids. J gave up 6 bases and V 2 bases, and 8 bases lay outside the gene matches. Germline loops: CDR1 KGHSH, CDR2 LQKENI. The CDR3 nucleotides read TGTGCCAGCTCACCAGGAGGACAGGGTGAAAAGACCCAGTACTTC. Its protein is CASSPGGQGEKTQYF.